This T cell receptor beta chain was obtained from a study of shared clonotypes between healthy human individuals. General observations from the study: Among non-shared clonotypes, generation probabilities were lower than among those shared by all four donors. Naive subsets generally exceeded memory subsets in estimated richness. Limitation of the genetic and exposure-history diversity represented came from the few donors. Investigators expected sequencing depth to affect clonotype sharing among donors.

This CDR3 region has 17 residues. V dropped 6 bases and J dropped 2; count of bases not matched to a gene: 14. The germline V gene encodes CDR1 ENHRY and CDR2 SYGVKD. As for this clone: The antigen remains undetermined.

CD8 cells classed as naive were CD45RO-negative and positively selected for CCR7, excluding terminally differentiated effector memory CD45RA+ cells. Sequencing used immunoSEQ multiplex PCR; TCRdb keeps in-frame clones, though not all of them. The top ten clones hold roughly 1.7% of a sample with about 2.1 million clones, around 95% of them seen once. The source is a man aged 18 to 30 in good health. Some clones in this sample may be carry-over from other donors' samples. The chain links TRBV10-3 to TRBJ2-3; 7 bases align to TRBD2. Source material: naive CD8+ T cells from PBMCs. CDR3 nucleotide sequence: TGTGCCATCAGGGAAGTCCCCCGGGGGGTCGACACAGATACGCAGTATTTT. This sequence encodes CAIREVPRGVDTDTQYF.